This T cell receptor (beta chain) was identified during a study of T cell changes during pregnancy in multiple sclerosis. The protocol was immunoSEQ multiplex PCR, while the TCRdb copy is restricted to in-frame clones and leaves out a portion. The sample yields 39,000 or so clones, about 92% seen once. Trimming at V came to 4 bases and at J to 6 bases, leaving 11 bases not matched to a gene. Germline loops: CDR1 MNHEY, CDR2 SVGAGI. This CDR3 contains 15 residues. Sequencing was performed on CD8+ T cells from peripheral blood mononuclear cells, taken before pregnancy. The source is a female donor with multiple sclerosis, enrolled in a pregnancy study. The gene calls are TRBV6-5 and TRBJ2-7; TRBD2 aligns across 8 bases. DNA for the CDR3: TGTGCCAGCAGTTCGGTGATCGGACTAGCATCCGAGCAGTACTTC. The encoded protein is CASSSVIGLASEQYF.